Each of the 25 T cell receptor beta chains below was sequenced from the same sample in a study of T cells in narcolepsy. Sequencing was performed with immunoSEQ multiplex PCR; in TCRdb, only in-frame clones are kept and a portion is missing. The data hold 30,000 to 40,000 clones, with roughly four fifths observed a single time. Specimen: CD45RA- memory CD4+ T cells from PBMCs. The receptors shown here come from a human donor with narcolepsy.

The J gene is TRBJ1-5, the V gene TRBV30; a possible D gene is TRBD1 (5 bases). CDR3 length equals 14 residues. Germline V gene data show CDR1 as GTSNPN and CDR2 as SVGIG (reference sequence). V gave up 0 bases and J gave up 9 bases, with 15 bases separating them. CDR3 in DNA: TGTGCCTGGAGTGTAGGAGAGGGGCTGAGGCCCCAGCATTTT. Translated: CAWSVGEGLRPQHF.

The chain links TRBV19 to TRBJ2-2; D is uncertain. Germline V gene sequence: CDR1 LNHDA, CDR2 SQIVND (reference sequence). This CDR3 comprises 14 residues. Trimming removed 4 bases at V and 3 bases at J, with 9 bases between. The DNA for the CDR3 is TGTGCCAGTAGTAGCGGACCCGACACCGGGGAGCTGTTTTTT. Translating it yields CASSSGPDTGELFF.

This chain uses TRBV6-5 with TRBJ1-1; D is ambiguous. The CDR3 is made up of 13 amino acids. V lost 6 bases and J lost 4, with 12 bases in between. Germline CDR1 is MNHEY and CDR2 is SVGAGI. The chain's CDR3 is CASSFRLGTEAFF. DNA of the CDR3: TGTGCCAGCAGCTTCCGGTTAGGCACTGAAGCTTTCTTT.

The V and J genes are TRBV11-3 and TRBJ1-1; D ambiguous. In germline, CDR1 is SGHNT, CDR2 YENEEA. The CDR3 sequence is 13 residues long. V lost 4 bases and J lost 4, with 10 bases in between. The DNA of the CDR3 is TGTGCCAGCAGCTCGAGAATGGGCACTGAAGCTTTCTTT. It yields the protein CASSSRMGTEAFF.

The rearrangement uses TRBV9 and TRBJ2-3; maybe TRBD2 (6 bases). Germline CDR1 and CDR2: SGDLS and YYNGEE. This CDR3 contains 16 residues. Trimming took 0 bases from V and 0 from J, leaving 11 bases between them. CDR3 sequence reads: CASSVGLGLSTDTQYF. The CDR3 DNA reads TGTGCCAGCAGCGTAGGTCTGGGACTCAGCACAGATACGCAGTATTTT.

This clone was seen a few times. The V and J genes are TRBV11-2 and TRBJ2-7; 10 nucleotides align to TRBD2. The CDR3 spans 16 residues. The germline V gene has CDR1 SGHAT and CDR2 FQNNGV. V lost 3 bases to trimming and J lost 3 bases; unmatched junction nucleotides: 8. CDR3 nucleotides: TGTGCCAGCAGCTTCACAATAGGACTAGCGGACTACGAGCAGTACTTC. Residues: CASSFTIGLADYEQYF. The variable domain in full, with the rest retrieved from reference TRBV11-2 and TRBJ2-7, is EAGVAQSPRYKIIEKRQSVAFWCNPISGHATLYWYQQILGQGPKLLIQFQNNGVVDDSQLPKDRFSAERLKGVDSTLKIQPAKLEDSAVYLCASSFTIGLADYEQYFGPGTRLTVT.

The rearrangement joins TRBV28 to TRBJ2-7; D is ambiguous. The CDR3 consists of 12 residues. Trimming took off 6 bases at V and 4 bases at J, with 10 bases between the two ends. CDR1 is MDHEN, CDR2 SYDVKM, per germline. The CDR3 reads CASRSEGYEQYF. In DNA, the CDR3 is TGTGCCAGCAGGTCGGAAGGTTACGAGCAGTACTTC.

The chain couples TRBV5-4 to TRBJ2-1, with D perhaps matching TRBD2 (5 bases). Germline V gene lookup returns CDR1 SGHNT and CDR2 YYREEE (reference sequence). The CDR3 extends over 15 amino acids. V lost 0 bases and J lost 3, with 10 bases in between. The CDR3 here is CASSLAPGGYNEQFF. The CDR3 DNA sequence: TGTGCCAGCAGCTTGGCCCCAGGAGGCTACAATGAGCAGTTCTTC.

The rearrangement links TRBV27 to TRBJ1-2, with 11 bases identical to TRBD1. The V and J ends lost 6 bases and 5 bases, in that order; junction bases with no gene match: 14. The CDR3 length is 17 residues. Per the germline V gene, CDR1 is MNHEY and CDR2 is SMNVEV (reference sequence). Here the CDR3 DNA reads TGTGCCAGCAGATCCGGCACCGGACAGGGGGCGCCGTATGGCTACACCTTC. It codes for CASRSGTGQGAPYGYTF.

The chain links TRBV7-2 to TRBJ1-1; D unresolved. V lost 7 bases and J 1 base, leaving 13 bases between the germline ends. Germline CDR1 is SGHTA and CDR2 is FQGNSA. This CDR3 spans 14 amino acids. The CDR3 DNA follows: TGTGCCAGCACCCGCGGACGGGAGAACACTGAAGCTTTCTTT. This codes for CASTRGRENTEAFF.

The chain recombines TRBV2 with TRBJ2-2; 8 bases match TRBD1. Germline V lookup: CDR1 SNHLY, CDR2 FYNNEI. The CDR3 has 15 amino acids. V shed 2 bases and J 7 bases; nucleotides not matched to a gene: 6. The chain's CDR3 is CASSERGQASGELFF. The CDR3 bases are TGTGCCAGCAGTGAAAGGGGACAGGCGAGCGGGGAGCTGTTTTTT.

The chain couples TRBV30 to TRBJ2-7, with 8 nucleotides matching TRBD1. The J segment lost 0 bases and the V segment lost 3 bases, leaving 4 bases of the junction unmatched. This CDR3 region has 14 residues. From germline, CDR1 is GTSNPN and CDR2 SVGIG (reference sequence). CDR3 in amino acids: CAWRRDRSSYEQYF. CDR3 bases: TGTGCCTGGAGGAGGGACAGGAGCTCCTACGAGCAGTACTTC.

This CDR3 reads CATSRPPGQGRTGELFF. The CDR3 coding sequence is TGTGCCACCAGCAGGCCCCCGGGACAGGGGAGGACCGGGGAGCTGTTTTTT. V and J are TRBV15 and TRBJ2-2, with 10 bases matching TRBD1. Germline V gene data show CDR1 as LNHNV and CDR2 as YYDKDF (reference sequence). Losses at the gene ends were 3 bases for V and 5 bases for J; bases not matched to a gene: 9. CDR3 length equals 17 residues.

The chain carries TRBV14 and TRBJ2-2; D may be TRBD1 or TRBD2 (5 bases each). The CDR3 length is 15 residues. V was cut by 4 bases and J by 0 bases, with 9 bases left in between. Germline CDR1 SGHDN, CDR2 FVKESK. The CDR3 here is CASSLRDANTGELFF. In DNA, the CDR3 is TGTGCCAGCAGCCTCAGGGACGCGAACACCGGGGAGCTGTTTTTT.

This clone was observed a handful of times. The chain has TRBV28 and TRBJ1-2; the D gene is possibly TRBD1 (5 bases). This CDR3 comprises 19 residues. The ends were cut back, 4 bases at V and 0 bases at J, with 24 bases in the middle. Germline values: CDR1 MDHEN, CDR2 SYDVKM. CDR3 amino acids: CASSSTGGIFTGANYGYTF. For the CDR3, the DNA is TGTGCCAGCAGTTCCACAGGTGGGATTTTTACGGGAGCTAACTATGGCTACACCTTC.

The genes are TRBV30 and TRBJ1-2; no clear D gene. V was shortened by 3 bases and J by 6 bases, with 11 bases between the two germline ends. This CDR3 is 12 amino acids long. Germline assignment: CDR1 GTSNPN and CDR2 SVGIG (reference sequence). In nucleotides, the CDR3 is TGTGCCTGGAGCCTGGGCCTCGATGGCTACACCTTC. Protein: CAWSLGLDGYTF.

This sequence joins TRBV4-3 and TRBJ1-1; D gene unclear. This CDR3 has 15 amino acids. In germline, CDR1 is LGHNA, CDR2 YSLEER. The V end lost 2 bases, the J end lost 5 bases, and 15 bases lay between the germline ends. The CDR3 DNA sequence: TGCGCCAGCAGCCAACCGGGCCTACAGAGGACTGAAGCTTTCTTT. Translation: CASSQPGLQRTEAFF.

The chain uses TRBV11-2 and TRBJ2-3; possibly TRBD2 for D (6 bases). Germline V lookup: CDR1 SGHAT, CDR2 FQNNGV. Trimming took off 3 bases at V and 1 base at J, with 8 bases between the two ends. The CDR3 covers 14 residues. The CDR3 DNA reads TGTGCCAGCAGCTTGGGGGGACGCACAGATACGCAGTATTTT. Translating it yields CASSLGGRTDTQYF. Combining the CDR3 with reference TRBV11-2 and TRBJ2-3 gives the whole variable domain EAGVAQSPRYKIIEKRQSVAFWCNPISGHATLYWYQQILGQGPKLLIQFQNNGVVDDSQLPKDRFSAERLKGVDSTLKIQPAKLEDSAVYLCASSLGGRTDTQYFGPGTRLTVL.

This chain links TRBV18 with TRBJ1-5; the D is unclear. The CDR3 runs to 13 residues. Trimming took off 2 bases at V and 6 bases at J, with 8 bases between the two ends. Germline V CDR1 and CDR2: KGHSH, LQKENI. CDR3 protein: CASSPGFGQPQHF. CDR3 nucleotides: TGTGCCAGCTCACCAGGGTTTGGTCAGCCCCAGCATTTT.

The genes are TRBV5-4 and TRBJ2-7; perhaps TRBD2 as D (5 bases). Trimming took 4 bases from V and 5 from J, leaving 22 bases between them. In germline, CDR1 is SGHNT, CDR2 YYREEE (reference sequence). The CDR3 totals 16 residues. The CDR3 nucleotides read TGTGCCAGCAGCAAAGCTACGGCGAGGGCGATGGACGAGCAGTACTTC. The encoded protein is CASSKATARAMDEQYF.

A few counts support this clone. The chain couples TRBV11-2 to TRBJ2-3; tentatively, D is TRBD1 or TRBD2 (5 bases each). CDR1 and CDR2 from the germline V gene are SGHAT and FQNNGV. The CDR3 extends over 14 amino acids. The germline V and J ends were trimmed by 7 bases and 8 bases, with 19 bases remaining between them. The CDR3 region has the DNA TGTGCCAGCACTCCAGGTGATATGGGGGTTACGCAGTATTTT. Amino acids: CASTPGDMGVTQYF.

The chain carries TRBV5-1 and TRBJ1-3, with D hard to call. Trimming shortened V by 3 bases and J by 3 bases, and 10 bases separated the two germline ends. Germline V gives CDR1 SGHRS, CDR2 YFSETQ. This CDR3 comprises 14 residues. The CDR3 reads CASSWQEFGNTIYF. The CDR3, as DNA: TGCGCCAGCAGCTGGCAGGAGTTTGGAAACACCATATATTTT.

The chain is built from TRBV5-4 and TRBJ2-5, with TRBD1 identical over 7 bases. The DNA end lines up better with TRBJ2-7; the J call may be wrong. Germline values: CDR1 SGHNT, CDR2 YYREEE (reference sequence). The CDR3 totals 13 residues. DNA for the CDR3: TGTGCCAGCAGCCCCGGGACAGAATACGAGCAGTACTTC. The encoded protein is CASSPGTEYEQYF.

This clone is deemed medium-sized. The gene calls are TRBV27 and TRBJ1-6; 7 bases agree with TRBD1. With V trimmed by 4 bases and J by 1 base, 1 base remained unmatched. CDR3 length: 15 residues. In germline, CDR1 is MNHEY, CDR2 SMNVEV (reference sequence). DNA of the CDR3: TGTGCCAGCAGTTACAGGGGATCCTATAATTCACCCCTCCACTTT. This translates into CASSYRGSYNSPLHF.

This chain connects TRBV19 to TRBJ1-3, with 7 bases lining up with TRBD1. The CDR3 sequence is 14 residues long. The V gene end was trimmed by 7 bases and the J gene end by 6 bases; junction bases not matched to a gene: 9. Germline V CDR1 and CDR2: LNHDA, SQIVND (reference sequence). Here the CDR3 DNA reads TGTGCCAGTACTCTACTGGGACAGATAAACACCATATATTTT. Protein: CASTLLGQINTIYF.